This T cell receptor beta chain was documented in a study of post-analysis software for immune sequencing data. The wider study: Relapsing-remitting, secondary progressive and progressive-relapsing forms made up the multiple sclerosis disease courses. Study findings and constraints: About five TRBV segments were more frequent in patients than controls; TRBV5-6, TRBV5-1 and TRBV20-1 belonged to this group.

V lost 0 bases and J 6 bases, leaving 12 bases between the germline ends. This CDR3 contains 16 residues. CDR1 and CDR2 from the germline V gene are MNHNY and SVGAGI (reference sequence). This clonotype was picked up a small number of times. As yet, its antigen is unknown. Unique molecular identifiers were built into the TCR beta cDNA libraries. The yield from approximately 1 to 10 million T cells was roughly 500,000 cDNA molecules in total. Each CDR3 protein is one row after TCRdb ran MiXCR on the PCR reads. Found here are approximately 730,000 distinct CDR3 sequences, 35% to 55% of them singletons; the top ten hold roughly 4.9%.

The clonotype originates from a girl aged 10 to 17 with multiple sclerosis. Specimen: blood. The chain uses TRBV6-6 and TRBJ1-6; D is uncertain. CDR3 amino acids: CASSYSAAQANSPLHF. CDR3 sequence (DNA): TGTGCCAGCAGTTACTCGGCAGCCCAGGCTAATTCACCCCTCCACTTT.